This entry lists 28 T cell receptor beta chains sequenced from one sample in a study of blood T cell repertoires in COVID-19. Only in-frame clones appear in the TCRdb table, and some are missing; sequencing was by immunoSEQ multiplex PCR. Of fewer than 450,000 clones in the sample, around 90% were seen once. The sequenced sample consisted of PBMCs or T cells enriched from blood (not recorded which). The receptors were gathered from a woman aged 40 to 50 with acute COVID-19.

The chain links TRBV7-9 to TRBJ1-1, with D possibly being TRBD1 (6 bases). This CDR3 contains 14 residues. V lost 6 bases and J lost 2, with 13 bases in between. The V gene's germline CDR1 is SEHNR and CDR2 FQNEAQ (reference sequence). The CDR3 is CASRSTGPNTEAFF. CDR3 coding DNA: TGTGCCAGCAGATCAACAGGGCCCAACACTGAAGCTTTCTTT.

The rearrangement links TRBV6-5 to TRBJ2-6; tentative D call: TRBD2 (5 bases). The CDR3 spans 15 residues. Trimming took off 4 bases at V and 4 bases at J, with 11 bases between the two ends. Germline CDR1 reads MNHEY; CDR2 reads SVGAGI. CDR3 nucleotide sequence: TGTGCCAGCAGTTCCCCCGGGGTCGGGGCCAACGTCCTGACTTTC. Translation gives CASSSPGVGANVLTF.

The V and J genes are TRBV27 and TRBJ2-4; maybe TRBD1 (6 bases). The CDR3 is 15 amino acids. V shed 6 bases and J shed 1 base, with 13 bases lying between them. CDR1 and CDR2 (germline): MNHEY, SMNVEV (reference sequence). This CDR3 reads CASRRQGLAKNIQYF. For the CDR3, the DNA is TGTGCCAGCAGGCGGCAGGGGTTGGCCAAAAACATTCAGTACTTC.

The chain recombines TRBV2 with TRBJ1-5; D perhaps matches TRBD1 (6 bases). The germline V and J ends were trimmed by 7 bases and 3 bases, with 19 bases remaining between them. The CDR3 contains 16 residues. The V gene's germline CDR1 is SNHLY and CDR2 FYNNEI. The CDR3 nucleotides read TGTGCCAGCACCCTAGAAGGGACACGTTACAATCAGCCCCAGCATTTT. Its translation is CASTLEGTRYNQPQHF.

The V gene is TRBV10-3, the J gene TRBJ2-7; tentatively, D is TRBD1 (5 bases). The CDR3 loop spans 13 amino acids. Germline CDR1 and CDR2: ENHRY and SYGVKD. With 6 bases removed from V and 2 bases from J, the gap between germline ends came to 11 bases. The CDR3 DNA is TGTGCCATCAGCTCAGGGATAACCTACGAGCAGTACTTC. This gives the protein CAISSGITYEQYF.

This clone has a single count. The CDR3 DNA reads as TGTGCCAGCAGCTTGTTTTACGCGGGGGGGGCTTCCCATGAAGCTTTCTTT. The encoded protein is CASSLFYAGGASHEAFF. V usage is TRBV5-8 and J usage is TRBJ1-1, with D possibly being TRBD1 (6 bases). The CDR3 sequence is 17 residues long. Trimming took 1 base from V and 7 from J, leaving 23 bases between them. From germline, CDR1 is SGHTS and CDR2 YDEGEE.

The CDR3 DNA sequence: TGTGCCAGCAAGGCAGGGACAACCGTCTATGGCTACACCTTC. This sequence encodes CASKAGTTVYGYTF. J is TRBJ1-2 and V is TRBV2, with D possibly being TRBD1 (6 bases). The germline V gene has CDR1 SNHLY and CDR2 FYNNEI. Deletions cut 7 bases from V and 4 bases from J, with 16 bases between. The CDR3 length is 14 residues.

The chain recombines TRBV20-1 with TRBJ1-2; D ambiguous. The CDR3 runs 11 residues. Trimming shortened V by 1 base and J by 5 bases, and 5 bases separated the two germline ends. Germline CDR1 reads DFQATT; CDR2 reads SNEGSKA (reference sequence). The CDR3 loop reads CSARGGYGYTF. CDR3 coding DNA: TGCAGTGCTAGAGGCGGGTATGGCTACACCTTC.

The J gene is TRBJ2-7, the V gene TRBV6-2 or TRBV6-3, with 8 bases lining up with TRBD1. Germline values: CDR1 MNHEY, CDR2 SVGEGT. This CDR3 contains 14 residues. With 2 bases clipped from V and 6 bases from J, the junction kept 6 bases outside the gene matches. CDR3 nucleotides: TGTGCCAGCAGTTACATGGACAGGGCCAGCGAGCAGTACTTC. Its protein is CASSYMDRASEQYF.

The genes are TRBV6-1 and TRBJ1-2, with 9 nucleotides matching TRBD1. This CDR3 is 15 amino acids long. After removal of 3 bases from V and 6 bases from J, the junction contained 8 bases not matched to a gene. Germline loops: CDR1 MNHNS, CDR2 SASEGT. The CDR3 sequence: CASSETDRGFNGYTF. The DNA for the CDR3 is TGTGCCAGCAGTGAGACGGACAGGGGTTTCAATGGCTACACCTTC.

The chain employs TRBV6-5 and TRBJ1-3; 7 bases agree with TRBD1. The germline gives CDR1 MNHEY, CDR2 SVGAGI. The CDR3 totals 15 residues. With V trimmed by 4 bases and J by 3 bases, 6 bases remained unmatched. CDR3 region: CASSSRGLGGNTIYF. DNA of the CDR3: TGTGCCAGCAGTTCCAGGGGGTTAGGTGGAAACACCATATATTTT.

The chain uses TRBV7-9 and TRBJ1-1, with D possibly being TRBD1 (5 bases). Trimming stripped 4 bases from V and 7 bases from J, with 13 bases between. Germline V CDR1 and CDR2: SEHNR, FQNEAQ (reference sequence). CDR3 length: 13 residues. The CDR3 DNA is TGTGCCAGCAGCTCTCCCTTAGGACATGAAGCTTTCTTT. This codes for CASSSPLGHEAFF.

The V gene is TRBV20-1, the J gene TRBJ2-1; D gene ambiguous. Per germline, CDR1 DFQATT and CDR2 SNEGSKA (reference sequence). The length of the CDR3 is 10 residues. Between the trimmed V and J ends, which lost 7 bases and 6 bases, there was a span of 7 bases. In DNA form, the CDR3 reads TGCAGTGTGTCCGGCAATGAGCAGTTCTTC. As protein: CSVSGNEQFF.

The chain has TRBV30 and TRBJ2-5; 11 nucleotides line up with TRBD2. The CDR3 runs to 14 residues. Germline CDR1 reads GTSNPN; CDR2 reads SVGIG (reference sequence). V dropped 2 bases and J dropped 5; count of bases not matched to a gene: 4. The DNA of the CDR3 is TGTGCCTGGAGTCCCCTAGCGGGGGGTGAGACCCAGTACTTC. It translates to CAWSPLAGGETQYF.

This chain joins TRBV6-5 and TRBJ2-7, with 7 bases identical to TRBD2. There are 14 residues in the CDR3. Germline CDR1 reads MNHEY; CDR2 reads SVGAGI. V shed 7 bases, J shed 6 bases, and the junction held 12 bases outside the gene matches. The CDR3 here is CASTRGGEDGEQYF. CDR3 coding DNA: TGTGCCAGCACCCGGGGAGGGGAGGATGGCGAGCAGTACTTC.

The chain carries TRBV19 and TRBJ1-1; 7 nucleotides match TRBD1. Germline assignment: CDR1 LNHDA and CDR2 SQIVND (reference sequence). This CDR3 has 15 amino acids. Trimming removed 5 bases from V and 0 bases from J; junction bases left unmatched: 6. Here the CDR3 reads CASSPGTDMNTEAFF. The CDR3 nucleotides are TGTGCCAGTAGTCCCGGGACAGACATGAACACTGAAGCTTTCTTT.

The V gene is TRBV5-1, the J gene TRBJ2-5; D perhaps matches TRBD2 (5 bases). The CDR3 extends over 15 amino acids. The germline V gene encodes CDR1 SGHRS and CDR2 YFSETQ. Trimming cost V 4 bases and J 2 bases, with 15 bases left between them. The CDR3: CASSLTGVLQETQYF. CDR3 nucleotides: TGCGCCAGCAGCCTGACCGGGGTTCTTCAAGAGACCCAGTACTTC. The whole variable domain, remainder taken from reference TRBV5-1 and TRBJ2-5, is KAGVTQTPRYLIKTRGQQVTLSCSPISGHRSVSWYQQTPGQGLQFLFEYFSETQRNKGNFPGRFSGRQFSNSRSEMNVSTLELGDSALYLCASSLTGVLQETQYFGPGTRLLVL.

This sequence joins TRBV19 and TRBJ1-1, with TRBD1 identical over 8 bases. CDR3 size: 14 residues. Germline assignment: CDR1 LNHDA and CDR2 SQIVND (reference sequence). V shed 4 bases, J shed 5 bases, and the junction held 6 bases outside the gene matches. The CDR3: CASSSGQGGTEAFF. Written as DNA, the CDR3 is TGTGCCAGTAGTAGCGGACAGGGAGGAACTGAAGCTTTCTTT.

The genes are TRBV6-5 and TRBJ1-2; D is undetermined. The CDR3 contains 13 residues. Per germline, CDR1 MNHEY and CDR2 SVGAGI. Trimming removed 7 bases from V and 3 bases from J, with 12 bases in between. For the CDR3, the DNA is TGTGCCAGCACCGGTGGAGCAGACTATGGCTACACCTTC. This gives the protein CASTGGADYGYTF.

The chain recombines TRBV5-1 with TRBJ1-6; TRBD1 matches 7 bases. This CDR3 is 16 amino acids long. Germline assignment: CDR1 SGHRS and CDR2 YFSETQ. The J segment lost 7 bases and the V segment lost 0 bases, leaving 7 bases of the junction unmatched. The CDR3 loop is CASSLAGTVTNSPLHF. The CDR3 nucleotides are TGCGCCAGCAGCTTGGCCGGGACAGTTACCAATTCACCCCTCCACTTT.

CDR3 sequence (DNA): TGTGCCAGCTCACCGCTGCCAGGTCAGGTTCAGCCCCAGCATTTT. Encoded protein: CASSPLPGQVQPQHF. The chain recombines TRBV18 with TRBJ1-5; no reliable D call. The CDR3 spans 15 residues. Germline V gene sequence: CDR1 KGHSH, CDR2 LQKENI. V lost 3 bases and J 6 bases, leaving 15 bases between the germline ends.

The chain uses TRBV29-1 and TRBJ2-3, with 8 bases identical to TRBD1. V trimming: 7 bases; J trimming: 2 bases; junction bases outside the gene matches: 8. This CDR3 has 14 residues. Germline V CDR1 and CDR2: SQVTM, ANQGSEA. CDR3 nucleotide sequence: TGCAGCGCCGACGGACAGGGATTCACAGATACGCAGTATTTT. The encoded protein is CSADGQGFTDTQYF.

The J gene is TRBJ2-7, the V gene TRBV3-1 (or the pseudogene TRBV3-2), with a tentative D call TRBD1 (5 bases). Germline CDR1 reads LGHDT; CDR2 reads YNNKEL (reference sequence). V lost 11 bases and J lost 7, with 15 bases in between. The CDR3 has 11 amino acids. CDR3 amino acids: CAHRSRGEQYF. DNA for the CDR3: TGTGCCCACAGGAGTAGGGGAGAGCAGTACTTC.

Comment on this clone: Other DNA sequences of this sample code for an identical CDR3. The chain couples TRBV5-1 to TRBJ1-4; 8 bases fit TRBD1. This CDR3 has 15 residues. The germline gives CDR1 SGHRS, CDR2 YFSETQ. V shed 4 bases and J 1 base; nucleotides not matched to a gene: 3. The CDR3 coding sequence is TGCGCCAGCAGCCCCGACAGGGGAACTAATGAAAAACTGTTTTTT. This translates into CASSPDRGTNEKLFF.

The chain joins TRBV15 to TRBJ1-2; D is undetermined. The CDR3 is 14 residues long. Germline V gives CDR1 LNHNV, CDR2 YYDKDF (reference sequence). Trimming cost V 0 bases and J 2 bases, with 7 bases left between them. The chain's CDR3 is CATSRDLGNYGYTF. The DNA for the CDR3 is TGTGCCACCAGCAGAGATCTAGGAAACTATGGCTACACCTTC.

V and J are TRBV18 and TRBJ2-6; TRBD2 matches at 7 bases. Trimming removed 4 bases from V and 0 bases from J; junction bases left unmatched: 6. CDR3 length: 17 residues. Germline CDR1 is KGHSH and CDR2 is LQKENI. The CDR3: CASSREGPSSGANVLTF. CDR3 DNA sequence: TGTGCCAGCTCACGGGAGGGCCCAAGCTCTGGGGCCAACGTCCTGACTTTC.

The V gene is TRBV6-6, the J gene TRBJ1-5; D is perhaps TRBD1 (5 bases). Germline V gene sequence: CDR1 MNHNY, CDR2 SVGAGI (reference sequence). This CDR3 is built from 13 residues. Trimming cost V 11 bases and J 4 bases, with 15 bases left between them. In nucleotides, the CDR3 is TGTGCCCACCAGGGCGGGGGGAATCAGCCCCAGCATTTT. Translating gives CAHQGGGNQPQHF.

The chain combines TRBV5-1 with TRBJ1-4, with unresolved D. Between the trimmed V and J ends, which lost 1 base and 8 bases, there was a span of 15 bases. Germline values: CDR1 SGHRS, CDR2 YFSETQ. The CDR3 spans 15 residues. The CDR3 sequence: CASSLNWVPGEKLFF. The CDR3 DNA reads TGCGCCAGCAGCTTGAATTGGGTTCCGGGGGAAAAACTGTTTTTT.